The subject of this entry is one T cell receptor (beta chain). Its antigen is unknown. The data derive from a study of cytomegalovirus exposure and HLA in healthy donors. Study observations and caveats: A few chains tied to CMV proved CMV antigen-specific in vitro. An assumption of roughly uniform sequencing depth across donors underlay the presence/absence analyses. Later analysis identified a missense DCLRE1C variant that was linked to TCR beta V- and J-gene trimming.

With 60 Vbeta and 13 Jbeta primers, the PCR was carried out. Repertoires were generated with immunoSEQ multiplex PCR, while TCRdb's copy carries only in-frame clones and drops some. The table has over 130,000 clones, 61% seen once. Germline V gene data show CDR1 as SGHTS and CDR2 as YDEGEE. V gave up 0 bases and J gave up 2 bases; unmatched junction bases: 10. The CDR3 contains 18 residues. The receptor was derived from a male donor in good health and CMV-seronegative. This chain links TRBV5-8 with TRBJ1-3, with 8 bases matching TRBD1. Sequencing was performed on PBMCs. The CDR3 loop reads CASSLAGAGGLAGNTIYF. For the CDR3, the DNA is TGTGCCAGCAGCTTGGCCGGGGCAGGGGGCTTGGCTGGAAACACCATATATTTT.